One T cell receptor beta chain is described in this entry. Its target is unknown. This sample is part of a study of CXCR3-negative and CXCR3-positive naive CD8 T cells. Findings of the study overall: Diversity ran similarly high across both naive subsets but far lower in memory CD8+ cells.

Looked up from germline, CDR1 is MNHEY and CDR2 is SVGAGI. CDR3 size: 15 residues. The libraries of TRB cDNA were constructed through 5' RACE using UMI labels. Using the 5' RACE reads, TCRdb records one entry per CDR3 protein without DNA. Its clone listing holds 70,000 to 95,000 distinct CDR3 sequences. This clonotype was sampled from a human donor in good health. Some clones in this sample may be carry-over from other donors' samples. Source material: naive CXCR3- CD8+ T cells from blood. Subset noted: CD45RO-CCR7+CD27+CD95- naive CD8+ T cells lacking CXCR3 (TNR3-). The chain combines TRBV6-5 with TRBJ2-5; the TCRdb call, TRBD1, lacks DNA for checking. CDR3: CASSYSDRARETQYF.